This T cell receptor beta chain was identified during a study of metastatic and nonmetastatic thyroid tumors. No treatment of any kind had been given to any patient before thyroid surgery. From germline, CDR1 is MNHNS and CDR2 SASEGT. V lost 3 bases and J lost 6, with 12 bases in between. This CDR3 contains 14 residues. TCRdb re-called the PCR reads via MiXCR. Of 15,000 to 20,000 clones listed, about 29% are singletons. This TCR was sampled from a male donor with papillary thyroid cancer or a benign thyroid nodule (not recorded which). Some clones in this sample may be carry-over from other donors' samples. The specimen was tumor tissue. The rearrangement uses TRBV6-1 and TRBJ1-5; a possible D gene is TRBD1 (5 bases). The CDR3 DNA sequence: TGTGCCAGCAGTGATCTAGGAGGGGTTCAGCCCCAGCATTTT. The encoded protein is CASSDLGGVQPQHF.